A single sample gave rise to the 28 T cell receptor beta chains below, sequenced in a study of cytomegalovirus exposure and HLA in healthy donors. Here immunoSEQ multiplex PCR was the method, and the copy in TCRdb shows in-frame clones only, minus some. Of approximately 220,000 clones listed, around nine tenths are singletons. The source material was PBMCs. These receptor sequences come from a man younger than 30 in good health and CMV-seronegative.

This clone was counted only a few times. The rearrangement links TRBV7-2 to TRBJ2-3; the D gene is possibly TRBD1 (5 bases). The CDR3 consists of 12 residues. Looked up from germline, CDR1 is SGHTA and CDR2 is FQGNSA. With 1 base removed from V and 10 bases from J, the gap between germline ends came to 9 bases. The CDR3 region has the DNA TGTGCCAGCAGCTTAGTAGGGGCGTCGCAGTATTTT. It specifies CASSLVGASQYF.

This sequence joins TRBV4-3 and TRBJ1-3, with TRBD1 matching 7 bases. With V trimmed by 3 bases and J by 6 bases, 5 bases remained unmatched. CDR1 and CDR2 (germline): LGHNA, YSLEER. There are 14 residues in the CDR3. The CDR3 reads CASSHVDRPNTIYF. The CDR3 coding sequence is TGCGCCAGCAGCCACGTGGACAGGCCAAACACCATATATTTT.

The gene calls are TRBV28 and TRBJ1-5, with 7 bases lining up with TRBD1. Germline-derived CDR1 and CDR2 are MDHEN and SYDVKM. Trimming cost V 6 bases and J 1 base; bases outside gene matches: 6. This CDR3 is built from 15 residues. As DNA, the CDR3 is TGTGCCAGCAGGAGAGGGGGCTCGAGCAATCAGCCCCAGCATTTT. Its protein is CASRRGGSSNQPQHF.

The J gene is TRBJ2-7, the V gene TRBV7-2; the match to TRBD2 covers 8 bases. With 1 base clipped from V and 3 bases from J, the junction kept 8 bases outside the gene matches. This CDR3 spans 16 amino acids. Germline V gives CDR1 SGHTA, CDR2 FQGNSA. DNA of the CDR3: TGTGCCAGCAGCTTAGTGTGGCGGGGGGATTACTACGAGCAGTACTTC. Protein product: CASSLVWRGDYYEQYF.

The rearrangement links TRBV28 to TRBJ2-7; TRBD1 aligns across 12 bases. The germline V gene has CDR1 MDHEN and CDR2 SYDVKM. V was pared by 3 bases and J by 4 bases, with 10 bases of the junction left unmatched. This CDR3 is built from 17 residues. The CDR3 loop reads CASSFVGQGAKGYEQYF. Written as DNA, the CDR3 is TGTGCCAGCAGTTTTGTGGGACAGGGGGCGAAGGGATACGAGCAGTACTTC.

CDR3 in DNA: TGTGCCAGTACCAACGTCGGGGGAAACTATGGCTACACCTTC. Translating it yields CASTNVGGNYGYTF. This chain connects TRBV19 to TRBJ1-2; tentative D call: TRBD1 (5 bases). This CDR3 contains 14 residues. The germline CDR1 and CDR2 sequences are LNHDA and SQIVND (reference sequence). Trimming removed 7 bases from V and 2 bases from J, with 14 bases in between.

This clone occurred once. Other DNA variants within this sample encode the same CDR3. V usage is TRBV7-9 and J usage is TRBJ1-2, with 9 bases that match TRBD1. Germline CDR1 reads SEHNR; CDR2 reads FQNEAQ (reference sequence). This CDR3 comprises 14 residues. V gave up 3 bases and J gave up 6 bases; unmatched junction bases: 5. CDR3: CASSLAGQGDGYTF. The CDR3, as DNA: TGTGCCAGCAGCTTGGCGGGACAGGGAGATGGCTACACCTTC.

The rearrangement joins TRBV18 to TRBJ2-4; possibly TRBD1 for D (6 bases). The CDR3 contains 13 residues. The germline V gene has CDR1 KGHSH and CDR2 LQKENI. Trimming removed 6 bases from V and 8 bases from J, with 14 bases in between. The CDR3 nucleotides read TGTGCCAGCTCCCCTCAGGGGCATGACATTCAGTACTTC. It encodes CASSPQGHDIQYF.

The J gene is TRBJ2-6, the V gene TRBV7-2; D is possibly TRBD2 (5 bases). The CDR3 loop spans 16 amino acids. Germline V lookup: CDR1 SGHTA, CDR2 FQGNSA. The ends were cut back, 5 bases at V and 0 bases at J, with 11 bases in the middle. The CDR3 is CASSAGLSSGANVLTF. CDR3 nucleotides: TGTGCCAGCAGCGCTGGACTGAGCTCTGGGGCCAACGTCCTGACTTTC.

Worth noting for this clone: One end of the junction fails to match germline, which may point to a read error. The genes are TRBV7-9 and TRBJ1-5; 7 bases map to TRBD1. The CDR3 has 14 residues. Germline V gene sequence: CDR1 SEHNR, CDR2 FQNEAQ (reference sequence). CDR3 amino acids: CASSLDRAGQPQHF. CDR3 nucleotide sequence: TGTGCCAGCAGTTTAGACAGGGCCGGGCAGCCCCAGCATTTT.

The V gene is TRBV7-8, the J gene TRBJ1-2, with D possibly matching TRBD1 (6 bases). Germline V gene sequence: CDR1 SGHVS, CDR2 FQNEAQ. There are 15 residues in the CDR3. V was trimmed by 3 bases and J by 4 bases, leaving 15 bases between them. As DNA, the CDR3 is TGTGCCAGCAGCTTTTCGGGGGGCGCAGGCTATGGCTACACCTTC. It specifies CASSFSGGAGYGYTF. The variable domain in full, with the rest retrieved from reference TRBV7-8 and TRBJ1-2, is GAGVSQSPRYKVAKRGQDVALRCDPISGHVSLFWYQQALGQGPEFLTYFQNEAQLDKSGLPSDRFFAERPEGSVSTLKIQRTQQEDSAVYLCASSFSGGAGYGYTFGSGTRLTVV.

This CDR3 is CAHEGARTYEQYF. CDR3 sequence (DNA): TGCGCCCACGAGGGGGCCCGAACCTACGAGCAGTACTTC. The V and J genes are TRBV10-1 and TRBJ2-7, with 7 bases lining up with TRBD1. V lost 11 bases to trimming and J lost 2 bases; unmatched junction nucleotides: 9. The germline V gene encodes CDR1 WNHNN and CDR2 SYGVQD (reference sequence). The CDR3 spans 13 residues.

This clone appeared a few times. The rearrangement joins TRBV9 to TRBJ2-5, with 8 bases fitting TRBD2. The germline V gene encodes CDR1 SGDLS and CDR2 YYNGEE. V lost 4 bases to trimming and J lost 5 bases; unmatched junction nucleotides: 4. This CDR3 spans 13 amino acids. This chain's CDR3 is CASSPSSGETQYF. DNA for the CDR3: TGTGCCAGCAGCCCCTCTAGCGGGGAGACCCAGTACTTC.

This chain links TRBV13 with TRBJ2-3; TRBD2 matches 8 bases. The germline gives CDR1 PRHDT, CDR2 FYEKMQ (reference sequence). The CDR3 is made up of 15 amino acids. Losses at the gene ends were 10 bases for V and 4 bases for J; bases not matched to a gene: 13. Here the CDR3 DNA reads TGTGCCACCCGAGGTGGTAGCGGGATAGCAGATACGCAGTATTTT. Translation: CATRGGSGIADTQYF.

The chain employs TRBV18 and TRBJ2-7, with D perhaps matching TRBD2 (5 bases). Trimming cost V 6 bases and J 4 bases, with 13 bases left between them. Germline CDR1 and CDR2: KGHSH and LQKENI. This CDR3 comprises 13 residues. CDR3 amino acids: CASSRGTPYEQYF. The DNA for the CDR3 is TGTGCCAGCTCCCGGGGTACACCATACGAGCAGTACTTC.

The chain is built from TRBV9 and TRBJ2-1; D not certain. Germline V CDR1 and CDR2: SGDLS, YYNGEE. V was pared by 0 bases and J by 10 bases, with 11 bases between. This CDR3 is 13 amino acids long. The CDR3: CASSVGGSGEQFF. The CDR3 DNA sequence: TGTGCCAGCAGCGTAGGCGGATCCGGAGAGCAGTTCTTC.

V usage is TRBV2 and J usage is TRBJ2-7; TRBD2 might be the D (5 bases). Trimming took off 4 bases at V and 7 bases at J, with 11 bases between the two ends. The CDR3 loop spans 12 amino acids. In germline, CDR1 is SNHLY, CDR2 FYNNEI. The CDR3 sequence: CASSGTGMEQYF. The CDR3 coding sequence is TGTGCCAGCAGTGGTACCGGGATGGAGCAGTACTTC. Looking up the rest from reference TRBV2 and TRBJ2-7 gives the full variable domain: EPEVTQTPSHQVTQMGQEVILRCVPISNHLYFYWYRQILGQKVEFLVSFYNNEISEKSEIFDDQFSVERPDGSNFTLKIRSTKLEDSAMYFCASSGTGMEQYFGPGTRLTVT.

This chain joins TRBV18 and TRBJ2-3, with TRBD2 identical over 14 bases. J was trimmed by 7 bases and V by 3 bases; bases with no gene match: 6. Germline loops: CDR1 KGHSH, CDR2 LQKENI. The CDR3 extends over 16 amino acids. This CDR3 is CASSPKTSGGANTQYF. CDR3 sequence (DNA): TGTGCCAGCTCACCGAAGACTAGCGGGGGGGCAAATACGCAGTATTTT. The whole variable domain, remainder taken from reference TRBV18 and TRBJ2-3, is NAGVMQNPRHLVRRRGQEARLRCSPMKGHSHVYWYRQLPEEGLKFMVYLQKENIIDESGMPKERFSAEFPKEGPSILRIQQVVRGDSAAYFCASSPKTSGGANTQYFGPGTRLTVL.

The chain carries TRBV7-9 and TRBJ2-7; D perhaps matches TRBD1 (5 bases). Germline V lookup: CDR1 SEHNR, CDR2 FQNEAQ (reference sequence). There are 14 residues in the CDR3. Trimming left V 6 bases short and J 6 bases short, with 18 bases between. CDR3 loop: CASSETASVFEQYF. DNA of the CDR3: TGTGCCAGCAGTGAGACAGCTTCGGTTTTCGAGCAGTACTTC.

V usage is TRBV29-1 and J usage is TRBJ1-3; D uncertain. Germline loops: CDR1 SQVTM, CDR2 ANQGSEA. V dropped 2 bases and J dropped 0 bases, with 5 bases sitting between them. The CDR3 runs 13 residues. CDR3 bases: TGCAGCGTTGAACGGAGCTCTGGAAACACCATATATTTT. Protein product: CSVERSSGNTIYF.

V is TRBV7-8 and J is TRBJ2-7; TRBD1 agrees at 9 bases. The CDR3 length is 16 residues. Germline CDR1 and CDR2: SGHVS and FQNEAQ. The trim removed 2 bases at V and 3 bases at J, leaving 8 bases unmatched. The CDR3 DNA reads TGTGCCAGCAGCTTAATGGGCGGGACAGGGCTCTACGAGCAGTACTTC. This encodes CASSLMGGTGLYEQYF. Supplemented by reference TRBV7-8 and TRBJ2-7, the full variable domain reads GAGVSQSPRYKVAKRGQDVALRCDPISGHVSLFWYQQALGQGPEFLTYFQNEAQLDKSGLPSDRFFAERPEGSVSTLKIQRTQQEDSAVYLCASSLMGGTGLYEQYFGPGTRLTVT.

The genes are TRBV5-1 and TRBJ2-1; 7 positions agree with TRBD1. J gave up 0 bases and V 6 bases, and 6 bases lay outside the gene matches. The CDR3 totals 15 residues. Germline assignment: CDR1 SGHRS and CDR2 YFSETQ. CDR3 DNA sequence: TGCGCCAGCACCCCGACAGGGAGCTCCTACAATGAGCAGTTCTTC. Protein product: CASTPTGSSYNEQFF. The full variable domain, its missing parts supplied by reference TRBV5-1 and TRBJ2-1, is KAGVTQTPRYLIKTRGQQVTLSCSPISGHRSVSWYQQTPGQGLQFLFEYFSETQRNKGNFPGRFSGRQFSNSRSEMNVSTLELGDSALYLCASTPTGSSYNEQFFGPGTRLTVL.

In this sample, this clone turned up once. The gene calls are TRBV5-4 and TRBJ2-5; 11 bases align to TRBD2. Germline V lookup: CDR1 SGHNT, CDR2 YYREEE (reference sequence). Trimming removed 3 bases from V and 3 bases from J; junction bases left unmatched: 7. This CDR3 region has 16 residues. The CDR3: CASSSPSGRSKETQYF. CDR3 nucleotide sequence: TGTGCCAGCAGCTCACCTAGCGGGAGGTCAAAAGAGACCCAGTACTTC.

The V call is TRBV19, the J call TRBJ1-1, with D perhaps matching TRBD1 (5 bases). This CDR3 is built from 14 residues. Trimming shortened V by 7 bases and J by 8 bases, and 20 bases separated the two germline ends. Germline V gene lookup returns CDR1 LNHDA and CDR2 SQIVND (reference sequence). CDR3 region: CASTPGLFRAEAFF. CDR3 in DNA: TGTGCCAGTACCCCGGGACTGTTCCGGGCGGAAGCTTTCTTT.

The sample holds one count of this clone. The chain has TRBV5-1 and TRBJ1-4; 8 nucleotides line up with TRBD1. The germline gives CDR1 SGHRS, CDR2 YFSETQ. The junction had 12 bases not matched to a gene; V was cut back by 3 bases and J by 5 bases. CDR3 length: 17 residues. The CDR3 here is CASSSNPDRGLNEKLFF. Here the CDR3 DNA reads TGCGCCAGCAGCTCGAACCCCGACAGGGGTTTAAATGAAAAACTGTTTTTT.

The rearrangement joins TRBV5-6 to TRBJ2-3, with D tentatively TRBD2 (6 bases). CDR3 length equals 15 residues. V lost 2 bases, J lost 2 bases, and 12 bases lay in between. Looked up from germline, CDR1 is SGHDT and CDR2 is YYEEEE. The CDR3 DNA reads as TGTGCCAGCAGCTTAACGGGACTGAACACAGATACGCAGTATTTT. It specifies CASSLTGLNTDTQYF.

The CDR3 is CASSLQQGNTEAFF. The CDR3 region has the DNA TGTGCCAGCAGTTTACAACAGGGGAACACTGAAGCTTTCTTT. The rearrangement links TRBV11-2 to TRBJ1-1, with D possibly being TRBD1 (6 bases). Deletions cut 6 bases from V and 1 base from J, with 12 bases between. The CDR3 is 14 amino acids. The germline CDR1 and CDR2 sequences are SGHAT and FQNNGV.

This chain connects TRBV7-6 to TRBJ2-7; 9 bases are shared with TRBD1. The CDR3 loop spans 15 amino acids. J gave up 5 bases and V 5 bases, and 10 bases lay outside the gene matches. Germline V CDR1 and CDR2: SGHVS, FNYEAQ. CDR3 DNA: TGTGCCAGCAGCGAGCTACGGACAGGGGCCCACGAGCAGTACTTC. Protein product: CASSELRTGAHEQYF.